These 22 T cell receptor beta chains originate from one sample sequenced in a study of T cell repertoires in cytomegalovirus infection (dated by TCRdb to between 2018 and 2021). For sequencing, an Illumina HiSeq 1500 was employed. TCRdb cleaned the public reads at Q25 with fastp, built clones with MiXCR and kept in-frame beta chains. A single entry per CDR3 protein holds the most common genes and DNA from its merged rows. The table for this sample lists some 600,000 distinct CDR3 sequences; approximately 24% of them were counted only once. Roughly 8% of the sample is taken by the ten largest. The sequenced material came from CD8+ T cells from PBMCs. These receptor sequences come from a human donor in good health (CMV status not recorded). Some clones in this sample may be carry-over from other donors' samples.

This clonotype appeared a few times. The chain recombines TRBV19 with TRBJ2-7, with 8 bases that match TRBD1. The CDR3 consists of 15 residues. V was pared by 6 bases and J by 1 base, with 8 bases of the junction left unmatched. Germline CDR1 LNHDA, CDR2 SQIVND (reference sequence). The CDR3 sequence: CASSGPGTGSYEQYF. The CDR3 nucleotides read TGTGCCAGTAGCGGTCCCGGGACAGGATCCTACGAGCAGTACTTC.

V is TRBV28 and J is TRBJ2-2; weak D call: TRBD1 (5 bases). V gave up 2 bases and J gave up 0 bases, with 13 bases separating them. The germline V gene encodes CDR1 MDHEN and CDR2 SYDVKM. The CDR3 is 17 amino acids. CDR3 bases: TGTGCCAGCAGTTTAGTGTGGGGCGCTTCGAACACCGGGGAGCTGTTTTTT. Residues: CASSLVWGASNTGELFF.

The J gene is TRBJ2-3, the V gene TRBV2; 11 bases fit TRBD2. The junction had 8 bases not matched to a gene; V was cut back by 1 base and J by 5 bases. The CDR3 length is 17 residues. Germline CDR1 reads SNHLY; CDR2 reads FYNNEI. The chain's CDR3 is CASSEGSGGALGDTQYF. The DNA of the CDR3 is TGTGCCAGCAGTGAAGGTAGCGGGGGGGCATTAGGAGATACGCAGTATTTT.

In this sample, this clonotype turned up many times. This chain links TRBV7-8 with TRBJ1-5; tentatively, D is TRBD1 (5 bases). The CDR3 length is 16 residues. Trimming left V 0 bases short and J 4 bases short, with 13 bases between. From germline, CDR1 is SGHVS and CDR2 FQNEAQ. The CDR3: CASSLAQVSGNQPQHF. For the CDR3, the DNA is TGTGCCAGCAGCTTAGCGCAGGTGTCAGGGAATCAGCCCCAGCATTTT.

The sample holds many counts of this clonotype. The rearrangement joins TRBV12-3 or TRBV12-4 to TRBJ2-1; D remains ambiguous. Trimming pared 3 bases from V and 5 bases from J, leaving 5 bases between. The length of the CDR3 is 12 residues. CDR3 DNA: TGTGCCAGCAGTTTTGGGGACAATGAGCAGTTCTTC. This sequence encodes CASSFGDNEQFF.

This clonotype was counted many times. V is TRBV28 and J is TRBJ2-4; the D is unclear. The CDR3 covers 16 residues. Germline V gene sequence: CDR1 MDHEN, CDR2 SYDVKM. With 2 bases removed from V and 0 bases from J, the gap between germline ends came to 11 bases. The CDR3 DNA reads as TGTGCCAGCAGTTTAGAGTCCAGCCTAGCCAAAAACATTCAGTACTTC. This translates into CASSLESSLAKNIQYF.

A few counts support this clonotype. The chain is built from TRBV7-9 and TRBJ1-1; D not resolved. The CDR3 has 16 residues. CDR1 and CDR2 (germline): SEHNR, FQNEAQ (reference sequence). V was shortened by 0 bases and J by 0 bases, with 11 bases between the two germline ends. The CDR3: CASSLAFPEMNTEAFF. DNA of the CDR3: TGTGCCAGCAGCTTAGCTTTTCCGGAGATGAACACTGAAGCTTTCTTT.

The V gene is TRBV4-3, the J gene TRBJ2-3; 8 nucleotides match TRBD2. The CDR3 extends over 16 amino acids. The trim removed 3 bases at V and 0 bases at J, leaving 5 bases unmatched. CDR1 LGHNA and CDR2 YSLEER come from the germline V gene. CDR3 in DNA: TGCGCCAGCAGCCACTTTAGCGGGGCAAGCACAGATACGCAGTATTTT. The encoded protein is CASSHFSGASTDTQYF.

A few counts support this clonotype. The rearrangement links TRBV2 to TRBJ2-5; TRBD1 matches at 7 bases. Trimming cost V 8 bases and J 4 bases; bases outside gene matches: 4. Germline CDR1 is SNHLY and CDR2 is FYNNEI. This CDR3 has 12 amino acids. CDR3 in amino acids: CASLDRTETQYF. The CDR3 DNA follows: TGTGCCAGCTTGGACAGGACAGAGACCCAGTACTTC.

This clonotype appeared a few times. V gene TRBV5-4 combines with J gene TRBJ1-1; no reliable D call. This CDR3 comprises 14 residues. Germline assignment: CDR1 SGHNT and CDR2 YYREEE (reference sequence). Trimming left V 1 base short and J 3 bases short, with 10 bases between. CDR3 residues: CASSLYRGHTEAFF. The CDR3, as DNA: TGTGCCAGCAGCTTGTATCGGGGTCACACTGAAGCTTTCTTT.

This clonotype was counted at least ten times. This chain uses TRBV7-2 with TRBJ2-7; 7 bases map to TRBD1. Germline CDR1 and CDR2: SGHTA and FQGNSA. Germline trimming cut 3 bases from V and 4 bases from J; bases unmatched to any gene: 3. This CDR3 has 13 amino acids. The CDR3 nucleotides are TGTGCCAGCAGCTTTGCAGGGGGTTACGAGCAGTACTTC. It is translated as CASSFAGGYEQYF.

Comment on this clonotype: At one end, the junction sequence differs from germline, possibly due to a read error. The chain employs TRBV4-1 and TRBJ2-2; TRBD2 might be the D (5 bases). The germline gives CDR1 MGHRA, CDR2 YSYEKL. CDR3 size: 14 residues. The CDR3 region has the DNA TGCGCCAGCAGCCAAGATTGGATCACCGGGGTGCTGTTTTTT. It specifies CASSQDWITGVLFF.

The genes are TRBV28 and TRBJ2-7; TRBD2 aligns across 10 bases. The CDR3 contains 14 residues. Germline V gene lookup returns CDR1 MDHEN and CDR2 SYDVKM. Trimming removed 4 bases from V and 7 bases from J; junction bases left unmatched: 7. The CDR3: CASSSSGGVVEQYV. In DNA form, the CDR3 reads TGTGCCAGCAGTTCTAGCGGGGGCGTAGTTGAGCAGTACGTC.

The chain uses TRBV9 and TRBJ1-1; 8 bases match TRBD1. V gave up 3 bases and J gave up 3 bases; unmatched junction bases: 13. Germline lookup yields CDR1 SGDLS and CDR2 YYNGEE. The length of the CDR3 is 17 residues. The CDR3 sequence is CASSGEIPGGRDTEAFF. In DNA form, the CDR3 reads TGTGCCAGCAGCGGTGAAATTCCAGGGGGCAGGGACACTGAAGCTTTCTTT.

This clonotype appeared many times. The genes are TRBV7-9 and TRBJ2-5, with 10 nucleotides matching TRBD2. The J segment lost 2 bases and the V segment lost 5 bases, leaving 5 bases of the junction unmatched. CDR1 is SEHNR, CDR2 FQNEAQ, per germline (reference sequence). The CDR3 has 15 residues. The CDR3: CASSLGLANQETQYF. CDR3 bases: TGTGCCAGCAGCCTGGGACTAGCGAATCAAGAGACCCAGTACTTC. The whole variable domain, filled in from reference TRBV7-9 and TRBJ2-5, reads DTGVSQNPRHKITKRGQNVTFRCDPISEHNRLYWYRQTLGQGPEFLTYFQNEAQLEKSRLLSDRFSAERPKGSFSTLEIQRTEQGDSAMYLCASSLGLANQETQYFGPGTRLLVL.

This clonotype was picked up a small number of times. The CDR3 bases are TGTGCCAGCAGTGCGGGGGGTACCAAAAACATTCAGTACTTC. Its protein is CASSAGGTKNIQYF. The chain couples TRBV6-1 to TRBJ2-4; the match to TRBD2 covers 7 bases. Germline CDR1 and CDR2: MNHNS and SASEGT. Unmatched junction bases numbered 2, after V lost 4 bases and J lost 2 bases. The CDR3 consists of 14 residues.

This clonotype was observed many times. The chain carries TRBV28 and TRBJ2-7; possible D gene TRBD1, 8 bases. CDR3 length: 15 amino acids. V shed 6 bases and J shed 4 bases, with 19 bases lying between them. Germline values: CDR1 MDHEN, CDR2 SYDVKM. The CDR3 loop reads CASSLGQGGLYEQYV. CDR3 coding DNA: TGTGCCAGCAGCTTAGGACAGGGAGGGCTTTACGAGCAGTACGTC.

The chain couples TRBV14 to TRBJ1-2; D unresolved. V shed 7 bases and J shed 8 bases, with 14 bases lying between them. Germline V CDR1 and CDR2: SGHDN, FVKESK. The CDR3 covers 12 residues. CDR3 nucleotide sequence: TGTGCCAGCAAAACCGAGGGCGGAGGCTACACCTTC. Its protein is CASKTEGGGYTF. The whole variable domain, remainder taken from reference TRBV14 and TRBJ1-2, is EAGVTQFPSHSVIEKGQTVTLRCDPISGHDNLYWYRRVMGKEIKFLLHFVKESKQDESGMPNNRFLAERTGGTYSTLKVQPAELEDSGVYFCASKTEGGGYTFGSGTRLTVV.

The rearrangement joins TRBV7-9 to TRBJ2-7; tentatively, D is TRBD1 (5 bases). This CDR3 has 13 amino acids. V lost 6 bases to trimming and J lost 2 bases, with 11 bases between them. Germline V gene sequence: CDR1 SEHNR, CDR2 FQNEAQ (reference sequence). CDR3 DNA sequence: TGTGCCAGCAGTTATGACAGCACCTACGAGCAGTACTTC. Amino acids: CASSYDSTYEQYF.

On this clonotype itself: A much larger clone differs by one base, so this may be a read error. The J gene is TRBJ2-2, the V gene TRBV7-9; D is possibly TRBD2 (5 bases). Germline CDR1 is SEHNR and CDR2 is FQNEAQ (reference sequence). This CDR3 comprises 15 residues. The CDR3 reads CATFPPGANTGEQFF. The CDR3 DNA reads as TGTGCCACCTTCCCCCCAGGCGCGAACACCGGGGAGCAGTTTTTT.

In its sample, this clonotype was seen many times. The rearrangement uses TRBV7-2 and TRBJ2-7; D gene unclear. The V gene lost 1 base and the J gene lost 0 bases, with 13 bases spanning the gap. CDR1 is SGHTA and CDR2 is FQGNSA in the germline V gene. This CDR3 has 16 residues. The CDR3 nucleotides read TGTGCCAGCAGCTTAGGCCCGGGCACGAGCTCCTACGAGCAGTACTTC. Its protein product is CASSLGPGTSSYEQYF.

This clonotype has only a few counts. The chain couples TRBV19 to TRBJ2-7; D may be TRBD1 or TRBD2 (5 bases each). With 6 bases removed from V and 2 bases from J, the gap between germline ends came to 14 bases. Germline V CDR1 and CDR2: LNHDA, SQIVND (reference sequence). This CDR3 spans 14 amino acids. For the CDR3, the DNA is TGTGCCAGTAGCCCGGGACCCAGGACCTACGAGCAGTACTTC. Translated: CASSPGPRTYEQYF.